This T cell receptor (beta chain) derives from a study of T-cell reconstitution after alpha-beta-depleted transplantation in children (dated by TCRdb to about 2016). Concerning the study at large: Using TCR repertoire profiling, the study followed T-cell immune reconstitution in a quantitative way in children after TCRalphabeta/CD19-depleted allogeneic hematopoietic cell transplantation. The paper as a whole reports these results and caveats: Over subsequent months, a decline in hyperexpanded clone frequencies was noted, and after one year, T-cell counts and TCRbeta diversity were mostly ascribed to newly produced T cells. Apparently early alphabetaT-cell count recovery about two months after transplant reportedly relied on only several hundred rapidly expanded clones derived from non-depleted graft cells. In some patients, high TCRbeta diversity at day 60 was attributed to recipient T cells and intrathymic progenitors that had survived conditioning.

The library was obtained by PCR. Sequenced on an Illumina HiSeq 2500. TCR library preparation used molecular barcoding, with unique molecular identifiers applied to normalize quantification of the TCRbeta repertoire. The public reads were run again by TCRdb, first through fastp at Q25 and then through MiXCR, and only productive beta chains were kept. One record per CDR3 amino acid sequence lists the most common genes and DNA. In this sample the table shows around 370,000 distinct CDR3 sequences, 16% of which occur a single time. About 41% of the sample is in the top ten clones. Interpreted using the paper, the treatment or condition label stands for: allogeneic hematopoietic cell transplantation with graft depleted of TCRalphabeta T cells and CD19 B cells. Transplant recipients were children who received TCRalphabeta/CD19-depleted allogeneic hematopoietic cell grafts. Trimming at the junction amounts to 4 bases on V and 4 bases on J, and the germline ends lie 11 bases apart. The germline V gene (reference sequence) provides CDR1 MNHEY and CDR2 SMNVEV. From cysteine to phenylalanine, the CDR3 is 13 amino acids long. The kept DNA is CDR3 alone, 39 bases in frame from the first base.

This clonotype appeared a few times. Its antigen is still unknown. No base quality values were provided; no much bigger clone lies one nucleotide off. The V and J segments used are TRBV27 and TRBJ2-7; no D gene call is confident. Sequenced here: PBMCs, mostly from graft donor cells, sampled 360 days after TCRalphabeta/CD19-depleted stem cell transplant. This clonotype originated in a male patient between 2 and 10 years old who had a stem cell transplant for acute lymphoblastic leukemia, so the T cells may come from the graft donor. The DNA is TGTGCCAGCAGTTGGGTGACCGGTTACGAGCAGTACTTC. This codes for CASSWVTGYEQYF.